One sample yielded the 4 T cell receptor beta chains listed below, sequenced in a study of molecular identifiers for immune sequencing clone quantification. TCRdb used MiXCR to reprocess the PCR reads, holding one entry per CDR3 protein. The data hold approximately 320,000 distinct CDR3 sequences, with 24% observed a single time. Sequences were obtained from naive CD8+ T cells from blood, with Jurkat cell RNA spiked in. Subset noted: FACS-sorted CD8+CD4-CCR7+CD45RA+ naive T cells. These receptors came from a human donor in good health. Some libraries in this study had Jurkat cell RNA spiked in.

This clonotype came up many times. The chain employs TRBV28 and TRBJ2-7, with TRBD2 matching 10 bases. With V trimmed by 1 base and J by 4 bases, 4 bases remained unmatched. This CDR3 is 15 amino acids long. Per the germline V gene, CDR1 is MDHEN and CDR2 is SYDVKM. The CDR3, as DNA: TGTGCCAGCAGTTTATTCACTAGCGGGATGTACGAGCAGTACTTC. This encodes CASSLFTSGMYEQYF.

This clonotype was recorded many times. The chain uses TRBV7-9 and TRBJ2-7; D unresolved. Germline V CDR1 and CDR2: SEHNR, FQNEAQ (reference sequence). The CDR3 totals 14 residues. The V end lost 3 bases, the J end lost 5 bases, and 14 bases lay between the germline ends. The DNA for the CDR3 is TGTGCCAGCAGCTTGGCGGTTAGGGCCCACGAGCAGTACTTC. Its protein product is CASSLAVRAHEQYF.

This clonotype was seen ten or more times. The chain carries TRBV9 and TRBJ2-7, with a possible D match to TRBD2 (5 bases). Germline lookup yields CDR1 SGDLS and CDR2 YYNGEE. The CDR3 sequence is 13 residues long. Trimming took 4 bases from V and 3 from J, leaving 11 bases between them. For the CDR3, the DNA is TGTGCCAGCAGCCCGACCGGGGACTACGAGCAGTACTTC. Translated: CASSPTGDYEQYF.

This clonotype was counted only a few times. This chain links TRBV4-1 with TRBJ1-5; D call uncertain. V lost 8 bases and J 6 bases, leaving 14 bases between the germline ends. The CDR3 length is 13 residues. Germline V lookup: CDR1 MGHRA, CDR2 YSYEKL. The CDR3 spells CASSPPRGQPQHF. DNA of the CDR3: TGCGCCAGCTCCCCCCCCCGGGGTCAGCCCCAGCATTTT.